The TCR beta chain under discussion was sequenced for a study of OX40 agonist ivuxolimab in advanced cancers. Overall study context: Ivuxolimab doses were 0.01, 0.1, 0.3, 1.5, 3 or 10 mg/kg every 2 weeks. Of mixed ages from about 23 to 85 and averaging around 60 years, the group was roughly 83% male.

Remarks on this clone: Antigen unknown.

Study-level points and caveats: Expanded clones were, on average, more numerous among CD8+ T cells than CD4+.

This CDR3 has 15 amino acids. J was trimmed by 4 bases and V by 6 bases; bases with no gene match: 11. Germline-derived CDR1 and CDR2 are SQVTM and ANQGSEA. Excluded were patients having autoimmune disease history or systemic immunosuppression. Data came from immunoSEQ multiplex PCR; TCRdb stores just in-frame clones and leaves some out. The table includes approximately 24,000 clones, 77% detected once. The chain uses TRBV29-1 and TRBJ2-3; 9 bases are a match to TRBD1. The source is an adult with an advanced solid tumor such as melanoma, head and neck, liver or kidney cancer. The sample here was CD4+ or CD8+ T cells sorted from blood, taken in a trial of the OX40 agonist ivuxolimab. This CDR3 is CSVAVRDRAPDTQYF. DNA of the CDR3: TGCAGCGTAGCAGTCCGGGACAGGGCTCCAGATACGCAGTATTTT.